A single sample is the source of the 16 T cell receptor beta chains below, sequenced in a study of CD8+ T cells in alopecia areata. cDNA serving as the sequencing template came from extracted, reverse transcribed RNA. Sequenced by immunoSEQ multiplex PCR; TCRdb stores in-frame clones only, minus some. The sample holds 290,000 or so clones, and no clone turns up only once. Markers used for sorting pooled cutaneous lymph node cells were CD4, CD8alpha, NKG2D, NKG2ACE and others. The material sequenced was CD4+ T cells sorted from a lymph node. The receptors originated from a C3H/HeJ mouse with alopecia areata. Mouse MHC haplotype: H2-k.

In the case of this clone: Here the gene names and germline are mouse. The read is 4 residues too short to cover the CDR3 end, so that end is filled in from the germline J gene. This CDR3 is also generated by other DNA sequences in the sample. J is TRBJ1-1 and V is TRBV13-1; 8 bases are shared with TRBD1. From germline, CDR1 is NSHNY and CDR2 SYGAGN. This CDR3 is 13 amino acids long. Here the CDR3 reads CASSDRGLTEVFF. The covered CDR3 bases are TGTGCCAGCAGTGACAGGGGGCTGACA.

Worth noting for this clone: Any gene name here is a mouse gene name. The read terminates 4 residues ahead of where the CDR3 ends, so the germline J gene completes it. This chain connects TRBV13-3 to TRBJ2-5, with D unresolved. The germline V gene has CDR1 NNHDY and CDR2 SYVADS. The CDR3 totals 13 residues. Trimming took off 4 bases at V and 3 bases at J, with 9 bases between the two ends. The covered CDR3 bases are TGTGCCAGCAGTCGGAACAGTCAAGAC. This encodes CASSRNSQD. The CDR3 reads in full as CASSRNSQDTQYF.

The table lists this clone with a few counts. Gene names are the mouse ones. The read finishes 4 residues shy of the CDR3 end, and the germline J gene is used to complete it. The chain combines TRBV5 with TRBJ2-5, with D possibly matching TRBD2 (5 bases). Germline V CDR1 and CDR2: LGHNA, YNLKQL (reference sequence). V was shortened by 0 bases and J by 2 bases, with 9 bases between the two germline ends. CDR3 size: 15 residues. CDR3 DNA, as far as it was read: TGTGCCAGCAGCCAAGATCTGACTGTCCAAGAC. It encodes CASSQDLTVQD. The entire CDR3 protein is CASSQDLTVQDTQYF.

Of note for this clone: Gene labels here are mouse ones. Read data end 4 residues before the CDR3 end; the end is taken from the germline J gene. Other DNA sequences in this specimen translate into the identical CDR3. The chain is built from TRBV13-1 and TRBJ2-3, with 13 bases aligning to TRBD2. V shed 3 bases, J shed 1 base, and the junction held 2 bases outside the gene matches. The CDR3 covers 16 residues. Germline assignment: CDR1 NSHNY and CDR2 SYGAGN. CDR3 in amino acids: CASSGTGGAGAETLYF. The CDR3 bases that were read are TGTGCCAGCAGTGGGACTGGGGGGGCTGGTGCAGAA.

For this clone: Gene names and germline match the mouse. The CDR3 end falls 4 residues outside the read, so it is completed with the germline J gene. The chain combines TRBV13-1 with TRBJ1-1; D uncertain. Germline V lookup: CDR1 NSHNY, CDR2 SYGAGN. The CDR3 is made up of 12 amino acids. The CDR3 DNA, read in part, is TGTGCCAGCAGTGATGCTGCAGGA. Protein product: CASSDAAG. The complete CDR3 protein is CASSDAAGEVFF.

In the case of this clone: Gene and germline names: mouse. The CDR3 is cut off 4 residues early in the read; its end comes from the germline J gene. The sample contains more than one DNA sequence encoding this CDR3. This chain uses TRBV1 with TRBJ2-2, with TRBD1 matching over 11 bases. V was clipped by 4 bases and J by 0 bases; unmatched bases: 1. The CDR3 length is 16 residues. Germline loops: CDR1 NSQYPW, CDR2 LRSPGD (reference sequence). The covered CDR3 bases are TGCACCTGCAGTGGGGGACAGGGGGCAAACACCGGG. It yields the protein CTCSGGQGANTG. The full CDR3 protein reads CTCSGGQGANTGQLYF.

Points on this clone: Germline and genes here are mouse. From the germline J gene comes the end of the CDR3, since the read stops 4 residues before it. Other DNA sequences in the same sample also yield this CDR3. The V call is TRBV13-1, the J call TRBJ1-2, with 7 bases identical to TRBD1. With 0 bases clipped from V and 0 bases from J, the junction kept 2 bases outside the gene matches. The CDR3 runs 15 residues. CDR1 NSHNY and CDR2 SYGAGN come from the germline V gene. CDR3 DNA (partial): TGTGCCAGCAGTGATGAGGGGGCCCCAAACTCC. Protein sequence: CASSDEGAPNS. The CDR3, in full, reads CASSDEGAPNSDYTF.

At least ten counts were recorded for this clone. The genes and germline here are from mouse. The CDR3 end is not reached by the read, which stops 4 residues before it; the germline J gene fills it in. This specimen includes other DNA sequences encoding the same CDR3. This sequence joins TRBV19 and TRBJ2-1, with 11 nucleotides matching TRBD1. V lost 4 bases to trimming and J lost 3 bases; unmatched junction nucleotides: 3. The germline V gene encodes CDR1 FNHDT and CDR2 SITEND (reference sequence). CDR3 length equals 15 residues. The CDR3 loop reads CASSPGTGGYAEQFF. The CDR3 bases that were read are TGTGCCAGCAGTCCCGGGACAGGGGGCTATGCT.

Remarks on this clone: These gene names are mouse names. Read data end 4 residues before the CDR3 end; the end is taken from the germline J gene. This chain joins TRBV1 and TRBJ2-1; the match to TRBD1 covers 8 bases. Trimming took 2 bases from V and 3 from J; bases not matched to a gene: 3. The CDR3 extends over 15 amino acids. Germline values: CDR1 NSQYPW, CDR2 LRSPGD (reference sequence). Incomplete CDR3 DNA: TGCACCTGCAGTGCATGGACAGGGAGCTATGCT. Translating it yields CTCSAWTGSYA. The entire CDR3 protein is CTCSAWTGSYAEQFF. The entire variable domain, with the rest obtained from reference TRBV1 and TRBJ2-1, is as follows: VTLLEQNPRWRLVPRGQAVNLRCILKNSQYPWMSWYQQDLQKQLQWLFTLRSPGDKEVKSLPGADYLATRVTDTELRLQVANMSQGRTLYCTCSAWTGSYAEQFFGPGTRLTVL.

This clone was picked up a small number of times. A read error may be the cause here, since a much bigger clone is one base away. The listed genes are named as in mouse. The DNA ends 4 residues before the CDR3 does, and the rest of the CDR3 is filled in from the germline J gene. Within the sample, other DNA sequences also encode this same CDR3. This sequence joins TRBV13-2 and TRBJ2-2; no clear D. Trimming took 4 bases from V and 1 from J, leaving 2 bases between them. The germline V gene encodes CDR1 NNHNN and CDR2 SYGAGS (reference sequence). The CDR3 totals 12 residues. The CDR3 reads CASGQNTGQLYF. The part of the CDR3 DNA that was read is TGTGCCAGCGGTCAAAACACCGGG.

With regard to this clone: All gene names here are mouse names. The CDR3 goes on 3 residues after the read ends, and that part is filled in from the germline J gene. The gene calls are TRBV5 and TRBJ1-6, with D uncertain. TRBJ1-6 is noted as an ORF with a role that remains uncertain. Trimming removed 3 bases from V and 7 bases from J, with 4 bases in between. The CDR3 is made up of 12 amino acids. Germline assignment: CDR1 LGHNA and CDR2 YNLKQL (reference sequence). CDR3 DNA, as far as it was read: TGTGCCAGCAGCCATCAAAATTCGCCC. This translates into CASSHQNSP. In full, the CDR3 reads CASSHQNSPLYF.

Comment on this clone: The genes and germline here are from mouse. Sequencing ends 4 residues short of the CDR3 end; the germline J gene provides the rest. Within the sample, other DNA sequences also encode this same CDR3. The chain employs TRBV13-3 and TRBJ2-5, with unresolved D. The CDR3 covers 14 residues. V lost 2 bases and J 0 bases, leaving 7 bases between the germline ends. CDR1 is NNHDY and CDR2 is SYVADS in the germline V gene. The sequenced CDR3 bases are TGTGCCAGCAGTGAAGAAGGGAACCAAGAC. It codes for CASSEEGNQD. The whole CDR3 is CASSEEGNQDTQYF.

This clone has more than one count but fewer than ten. Gene names refer to mouse genes. The read gets to within 3 residues of the CDR3 end, and the germline J gene fills in the rest. The rearrangement uses TRBV31 and TRBJ1-6; D is uncertain. TRBJ1-6 is sorted into the ORF group, with uncertain function. CDR1 is GKSSPN, CDR2 SITVG, per germline. The CDR3 consists of 13 residues. Trimming pared 3 bases from V and 1 base from J, leaving 4 bases between. CDR3 region: CAWRQSYNSPLYF. Incomplete CDR3 DNA: TGTGCCTGGAGACAATCCTATAATTCGCCC.

This clone was counted only a few times. Mouse gene names and germline throughout. The read terminates 4 residues before the CDR3 end, so the remaining end is supplied by the germline J gene. At the DNA level, this CDR3 is encoded by other sequences in the same sample as well. The V and J genes are TRBV5 and TRBJ2-5; TRBD1 is a possible D gene (5 bases). The germline V gene has CDR1 LGHNA and CDR2 YNLKQL (reference sequence). The CDR3 runs to 13 residues. CDR3 residues: CASSQGGEDTQYF. The sequenced CDR3 bases are TGTGCCAGCAGCCAAGGAGGGGAGGAC.

Comments on this clone: Gene and germline names: mouse. The read comes to an end 4 residues before the CDR3 does, leaving the germline J gene to fill in the end. This rearrangement joins TRBV17 to TRBJ2-7, with D perhaps matching TRBD2 (6 bases). The CDR3 is made up of 16 amino acids. V was pared by 6 bases and J by 0 bases, with 18 bases between. The germline gives CDR1 MNHDT, CDR2 YYDKIL. CDR3 amino acids: CASRPGTLESSYEQYF. The CDR3 DNA, read in part, is TGTGCTAGCAGGCCAGGGACTCTCGAAAGCTCCTAT. The full variable domain, with the rest looked up from reference TRBV17 and TRBJ2-7, is DTTVKQNPRYKLARVGKPVNLICSQTMNHDTMYWYQKKPNQAPKLLLFYYDKILNREADTFEKFQSSRPNNSFCSLYIGSAGLEYSAMYLCASRPGTLESSYEQYFGPGTRLTVL.

This clone was recorded a few times. Here the gene names and germline are mouse. The sequence runs out 4 residues before the end of the CDR3; the remainder is reconstructed from the germline J gene. This rearrangement joins TRBV19 to TRBJ2-7, with TRBD2 matching over 7 bases. The germline CDR1 and CDR2 sequences are FNHDT and SITEND (reference sequence). This CDR3 spans 14 amino acids. Trimming removed 4 bases from V and 2 bases from J; junction bases left unmatched: 6. The CDR3 DNA, read in part, is TGTGCCAGCAGTCTAGCTGGGGGACCCTAT. This gives the protein CASSLAGGPY. The complete CDR3 protein is CASSLAGGPYEQYF.